Below are 27 T cell receptor beta chains sequenced from a single sample in a study of memory CD4+ T cells and cytomegalovirus serostatus. Single viable CD3+CD4+CD8-CD45RO+ cells were sorted as the memory CD4+ T cells. TCRdb keeps only in-frame clones here, not all; method: immunoSEQ multiplex PCR. The data contain approximately 23,000 clones, over 70% of them singletons. The specimen was memory CD4+ T cells from blood. The source of these receptors is an adult in good health and CMV-seronegative.

A single count supports this clone. The V call is TRBV5-8, the J call TRBJ1-2; 12 nucleotides align to TRBD1. Per the germline V gene, CDR1 is SGHTS and CDR2 is YDEGEE. Trimming at V came to 2 bases and at J to 7 bases, leaving 18 bases not matched to a gene. The CDR3 length is 19 residues. The chain's CDR3 is CASSLMGGTGGARMSGYTF. The DNA of the CDR3 is TGTGCCAGCAGCTTAATGGGAGGGACAGGGGGCGCAAGGATGAGTGGCTACACCTTC.

The rearrangement uses TRBV6-6 and TRBJ1-3, with D uncertain. CDR1 and CDR2 from the germline V gene are MNHNY and SVGAGI (reference sequence). The CDR3 loop spans 14 amino acids. Trimming pared 5 bases from V and 3 bases from J, leaving 11 bases between. As DNA, the CDR3 is TGTGCCAGCAGTCTCGTTCTAGGTGGAAACACCATATATTTT. Its translation: CASSLVLGGNTIYF.

The rearrangement joins TRBV5-4 to TRBJ1-2, with D tentatively TRBD1 (5 bases). The CDR3 consists of 14 residues. With 10 bases removed from V and 0 bases from J, the gap between germline ends came to 16 bases. Germline V gives CDR1 SGHNT, CDR2 YYREEE (reference sequence). The CDR3 nucleotides are TGTGCCTCCCACCGGGACGGAGCTAACTATGGCTACACCTTC. This gives the protein CASHRDGANYGYTF.

This clone was observed a few times. V is TRBV27 and J is TRBJ2-6; D is perhaps TRBD1 (6 bases). The CDR3 length is 15 residues. Germline CDR1 is MNHEY and CDR2 is SMNVEV (reference sequence). Between the trimmed V and J ends, which lost 3 bases and 2 bases, there was a span of 8 bases. The CDR3 here is CASSLAGAGANVLTF. Written as DNA, the CDR3 is TGTGCCAGCAGTTTGGCAGGGGCTGGGGCCAACGTCCTGACTTTC.

The chain employs TRBV27 and TRBJ1-6, with TRBD1 as a possible D gene (5 bases). The V end lost 9 bases, the J end lost 7 bases, and 22 bases lay between the germline ends. CDR1 is MNHEY and CDR2 is SMNVEV in the germline V gene (reference sequence). The CDR3 extends over 16 amino acids. DNA of the CDR3: TGTGCCAGTACCCAACTCTCCGGGACCTCCAATTCACCCCTCCACTTT. Protein: CASTQLSGTSNSPLHF.

The rearrangement uses TRBV29-1 and TRBJ2-7; 8 bases align to TRBD1. CDR1 and CDR2 (germline): SQVTM, ANQGSEA. J was trimmed by 0 bases and V by 7 bases; bases with no gene match: 8. This CDR3 is 14 amino acids long. In nucleotides, the CDR3 is TGCAGCGCCGCGGACAGGGCAAGCTCCTACGAGCAGTACTTC. This sequence encodes CSAADRASSYEQYF.

The J gene is TRBJ1-2, the V gene TRBV29-1, with TRBD1 identical over 8 bases. Germline CDR1 reads SQVTM; CDR2 reads ANQGSEA. V shed 5 bases, J shed 6 bases, and the junction held 8 bases outside the gene matches. The CDR3 is 13 amino acids. CDR3 sequence: CSVLTDRVNGYTF. CDR3 in DNA: TGCAGCGTTCTTACGGACAGGGTCAATGGCTACACCTTC. The entire variable domain, with the rest obtained from reference TRBV29-1 and TRBJ1-2, is as follows: SAVISQKPSRDICQRGTSLTIQCQVDSQVTMMFWYRQQPGQSLTLIATANQGSEATYESGFVIDKFPISRPNLTFSTLTVSNMSPEDSSIYLCSVLTDRVNGYTFGSGTRLTVV.

About this clone: One end of the junction is discordant with germline, which a read error may explain. The CDR3 DNA is TGCACCGTTGGGGGGGCCGGGGAGCTGTTTTTT. It codes for CTVGGAGELFF. The chain uses TRBV29-1 and TRBJ2-2; 7 positions agree with TRBD2. The CDR3 extends over 11 amino acids. Per the germline V gene, CDR1 is SQVTM and CDR2 is ANQGSEA.

The J gene is TRBJ2-2, the V gene TRBV11-2, with D perhaps matching TRBD1 (5 bases). Germline V gives CDR1 SGHAT, CDR2 FQNNGV. V was clipped by 2 bases and J by 8 bases, with 9 bases between them. The CDR3 totals 13 residues. CDR3 bases: TGTGCCAGCAGCTTACAGGGCGGAGGGGAGCTGTTTTTT. It specifies CASSLQGGGELFF.

V is TRBV7-9 and J is TRBJ2-5, with TRBD1 matching over 9 bases. The CDR3 has 12 residues. V lost 8 bases and J lost 2; bases outside the gene matches: 0. Germline CDR1 is SEHNR and CDR2 is FQNEAQ (reference sequence). As DNA, the CDR3 is TGTGCCAGCGGGACAGGGCAAGAGACCCAGTACTTC. It encodes CASGTGQETQYF. The full variable domain, its missing parts supplied by reference TRBV7-9 and TRBJ2-5, is DTGVSQNPRHKITKRGQNVTFRCDPISEHNRLYWYRQTLGQGPEFLTYFQNEAQLEKSRLLSDRFSAERPKGSFSTLEIQRTEQGDSAMYLCASGTGQETQYFGPGTRLLVL.

This rearrangement joins TRBV5-1 to TRBJ1-3; a possible D gene is TRBD1 (5 bases). The V gene lost 4 bases and the J gene lost 0 bases, with 8 bases spanning the gap. This CDR3 comprises 14 residues. The germline V gene encodes CDR1 SGHRS and CDR2 YFSETQ. The CDR3 reads CASSDQGSGNTIYF. In nucleotides, the CDR3 is TGCGCCAGCAGCGACCAGGGCTCTGGAAACACCATATATTTT.

The J gene is TRBJ2-1, the V gene TRBV7-2; D gene unclear. The germline V and J ends were trimmed by 1 base and 8 bases, with 9 bases remaining between them. The CDR3 is 13 amino acids. Germline V gives CDR1 SGHTA, CDR2 FQGNSA. In DNA form, the CDR3 reads TGTGCCAGCAGCTTAGGTATGATTCATGAGCAGTTCTTC. Its translation is CASSLGMIHEQFF.

This chain uses TRBV7-2 with TRBJ1-5; a weak D match, TRBD1 (6 bases). V was clipped by 5 bases and J by 3 bases, with 11 bases between them. This CDR3 has 14 amino acids. Germline V gene lookup returns CDR1 SGHTA and CDR2 FQGNSA. CDR3 nucleotide sequence: TGTGCCAGCAGCGCAGGGGTTGCCAATCAGCCCCAGCATTTT. It is translated as CASSAGVANQPQHF.

The gene calls are TRBV5-1 and TRBJ2-3; possibly TRBD1 or TRBD2 for D (6 bases each). Trimming stripped 3 bases from V and 2 bases from J, with 13 bases between. Germline V gives CDR1 SGHRS, CDR2 YFSETQ. This CDR3 region has 15 residues. The CDR3 spells CASSSLGGPTDTQYF. In DNA, the CDR3 is TGCGCCAGCAGCTCTCTCGGGGGCCCCACAGATACGCAGTATTTT. Looking up the rest from reference TRBV5-1 and TRBJ2-3 gives the full variable domain: KAGVTQTPRYLIKTRGQQVTLSCSPISGHRSVSWYQQTPGQGLQFLFEYFSETQRNKGNFPGRFSGRQFSNSRSEMNVSTLELGDSALYLCASSSLGGPTDTQYFGPGTRLTVL.

The chain couples TRBV7-2 to TRBJ1-5; D uncertain. This CDR3 spans 13 amino acids. The germline V gene encodes CDR1 SGHTA and CDR2 FQGNSA. Trimming cost V 3 bases and J 5 bases, with 8 bases left between them. CDR3 sequence (DNA): TGTGCCAGCAGCTTTCGGGTCCATCAGCCCCAGCATTTT. As protein: CASSFRVHQPQHF.

V is TRBV25-1 and J is TRBJ2-3; 7 positions match TRBD2. The germline V gene encodes CDR1 MGHDK and CDR2 SYGVNS. V was pared by 0 bases and J by 5 bases, with 8 bases of the junction left unmatched. The CDR3 sequence is 16 residues long. CDR3 bases: TGTGCCAGCAGTGAATATACGGGGCCGGGAGGAGATACGCAGTATTTT. As protein: CASSEYTGPGGDTQYF.

The rearrangement links TRBV5-1 to TRBJ2-3, with 10 bases matching TRBD2. Germline V lookup: CDR1 SGHRS, CDR2 YFSETQ. The length of the CDR3 is 17 residues. The V and J ends lost 0 bases and 0 bases, in that order; junction bases with no gene match: 4. The CDR3 loop is CASSLELAGASTDTQYF. For the CDR3, the DNA is TGCGCCAGCAGCTTGGAGCTAGCGGGAGCTAGCACAGATACGCAGTATTTT.

The rearrangement uses TRBV29-1 and TRBJ1-1, with D perhaps matching TRBD1 (6 bases). Germline CDR1 SQVTM, CDR2 ANQGSEA. Trimming removed 6 bases at V and 1 base at J, with 12 bases between. This CDR3 contains 13 residues. The CDR3 sequence: CSVRRQENTEAFF. The CDR3 DNA follows: TGCAGCGTCCGGAGACAGGAGAACACTGAAGCTTTCTTT. The variable domain in full, completed from reference TRBV29-1 and TRBJ1-1, reads SAVISQKPSRDICQRGTSLTIQCQVDSQVTMMFWYRQQPGQSLTLIATANQGSEATYESGFVIDKFPISRPNLTFSTLTVSNMSPEDSSIYLCSVRRQENTEAFFGQGTRLTVV.

The V gene is TRBV10-3, the J gene TRBJ2-1, with TRBD2 identical over 15 bases. The CDR3 runs 16 residues. Trimming removed 7 bases from V and 9 bases from J; junction bases left unmatched: 10. CDR1 ENHRY and CDR2 SYGVKD come from the germline V gene. The CDR3, as DNA: TGTGCCATCACCCCGGGACTAGCGGGGGGTGGGGGTGAGCAGTTCTTC. Translation: CAITPGLAGGGGEQFF.

The rearrangement uses TRBV9 and TRBJ2-1; D ambiguous. Trimming took off 0 bases at V and 2 bases at J, with 6 bases between the two ends. CDR1 is SGDLS, CDR2 YYNGEE, per germline. This CDR3 comprises 14 residues. CDR3 DNA sequence: TGTGCCAGCAGCGTAGTGGGCACCTACAATGAGCAGTTCTTC. Translation: CASSVVGTYNEQFF.

V is TRBV4-3 and J is TRBJ2-1; D unclear. CDR3 length equals 13 residues. Trimming cost V 4 bases and J 6 bases, with 10 bases left between them. Germline V CDR1 and CDR2: LGHNA, YSLEER. For the CDR3, the DNA is TGCGCCAGCAGCCCCTTGTCATCCAATGAGCAGTTCTTC. This sequence encodes CASSPLSSNEQFF.

This chain connects TRBV18 to TRBJ1-1; D is uncertain. The V gene lost 6 bases and the J gene lost 0 bases, with 8 bases spanning the gap. In germline, CDR1 is KGHSH, CDR2 LQKENI. This CDR3 region has 13 residues. CDR3 sequence reads: CASSQSLNTEAFF. CDR3 DNA: TGTGCCAGCTCTCAGTCTCTGAACACTGAAGCTTTCTTT. Filled out from reference TRBV18 and TRBJ1-1, the complete variable domain reads NAGVMQNPRHLVRRRGQEARLRCSPMKGHSHVYWYRQLPEEGLKFMVYLQKENIIDESGMPKERFSAEFPKEGPSILRIQQVVRGDSAAYFCASSQSLNTEAFFGQGTRLTVV.

This clone appeared a few times. The gene calls are TRBV5-1 and TRBJ1-2; 8 bases are shared with TRBD1. The CDR3 is 15 amino acids. Germline V gives CDR1 SGHRS, CDR2 YFSETQ. V lost 4 bases to trimming and J lost 4 bases; unmatched junction nucleotides: 9. The CDR3 sequence is CASSPRTGISYGYTF. The CDR3 DNA reads as TGCGCCAGCAGCCCCCGGACAGGGATTTCCTATGGCTACACCTTC.

The chain combines TRBV5-1 with TRBJ1-1; TRBD1 agrees at 10 bases. The CDR3 has 14 amino acids. Trimming at V came to 5 bases and at J to 0 bases, leaving 1 base not matched to a gene. Germline V lookup: CDR1 SGHRS, CDR2 YFSETQ. The CDR3 here is CASRGQGLNTEAFF. The CDR3 region has the DNA TGCGCCAGCAGGGGACAGGGGCTGAACACTGAAGCTTTCTTT.

The chain employs TRBV30 and TRBJ2-2; D unresolved. Between the trimmed V and J ends, which lost 0 bases and 5 bases, there was a span of 10 bases. CDR1 and CDR2 from the germline V gene are GTSNPN and SVGIG (reference sequence). This CDR3 comprises 14 residues. The CDR3 DNA reads as TGTGCCTGGAGTGTGGAAGGGCGTACCGGGGAGCTGTTTTTT. Protein: CAWSVEGRTGELFF.

This clone was observed a handful of times. The chain recombines TRBV5-1 with TRBJ1-3; perhaps TRBD1 as D (6 bases). Looked up from germline, CDR1 is SGHRS and CDR2 is YFSETQ. The CDR3 runs to 15 residues. The V end lost 4 bases, the J end lost 3 bases, and 14 bases lay between the germline ends. This chain's CDR3 is CASSPIGTSGNTIYF. The CDR3 coding sequence is TGCGCCAGCAGCCCCATCGGGACAAGTGGAAACACCATATATTTT. Using reference TRBV5-1 and TRBJ1-3 for the parts outside the CDR3, the full variable domain is KAGVTQTPRYLIKTRGQQVTLSCSPISGHRSVSWYQQTPGQGLQFLFEYFSETQRNKGNFPGRFSGRQFSNSRSEMNVSTLELGDSALYLCASSPIGTSGNTIYFGEGSWLTVV.

The chain employs TRBV5-1 and TRBJ2-1; D ambiguous. Germline assignment: CDR1 SGHRS and CDR2 YFSETQ. V lost 4 bases and J 5 bases, leaving 10 bases between the germline ends. The CDR3 loop spans 13 amino acids. CDR3 amino acids: CASSITGDNEQFF. CDR3 nucleotide sequence: TGCGCCAGCAGCATAACCGGAGACAATGAGCAGTTCTTC.